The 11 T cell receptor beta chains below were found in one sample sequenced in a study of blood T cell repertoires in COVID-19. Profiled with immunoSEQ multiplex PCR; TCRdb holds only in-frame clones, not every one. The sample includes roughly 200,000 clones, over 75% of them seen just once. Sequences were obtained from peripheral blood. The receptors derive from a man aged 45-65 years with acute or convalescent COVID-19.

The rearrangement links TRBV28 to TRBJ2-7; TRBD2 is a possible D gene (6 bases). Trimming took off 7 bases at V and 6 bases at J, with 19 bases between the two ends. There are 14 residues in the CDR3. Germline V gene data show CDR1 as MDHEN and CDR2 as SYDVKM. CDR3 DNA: TGTGCCAGCACAGGAGGGTCCCTTAGCTCCGAGCAGTACGTC. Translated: CASTGGSLSSEQYV.

The CDR3 DNA sequence: TGTGCCAGCAGCCAAGACAGGGGGACAGATACGCAGTATTTT. Its translation: CASSQDRGTDTQYF. The rearrangement links TRBV11-2 to TRBJ2-3, with 9 bases identical to TRBD1. The V gene's germline CDR1 is SGHAT and CDR2 FQNNGV. This CDR3 has 14 residues. Germline trimming cut 5 bases from V and 3 bases from J; bases unmatched to any gene: 3.

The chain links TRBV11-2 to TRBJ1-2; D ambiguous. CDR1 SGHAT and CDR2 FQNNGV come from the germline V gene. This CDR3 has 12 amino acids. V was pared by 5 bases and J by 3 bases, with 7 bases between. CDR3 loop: CASSPGDYGYTF. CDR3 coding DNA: TGTGCCAGCAGCCCGGGAGACTATGGCTACACCTTC.

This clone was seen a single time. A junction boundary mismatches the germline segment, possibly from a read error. CDR3 sequence (DNA): TGTGCCAGCAGCTTGGCCCACAGGGGATTT. Protein: CASSLAHRGF. The chain joins TRBV5-4 to TRBJ2-3, with 7 bases identical to TRBD1. CDR1 is SGHNT, CDR2 YYREEE, per germline (reference sequence). The CDR3 sequence is 10 residues long.

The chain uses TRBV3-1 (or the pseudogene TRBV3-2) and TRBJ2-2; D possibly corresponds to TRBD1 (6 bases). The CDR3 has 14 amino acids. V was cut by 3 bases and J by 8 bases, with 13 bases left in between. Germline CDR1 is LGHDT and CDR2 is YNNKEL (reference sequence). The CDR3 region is CASSQLTGPGELFF. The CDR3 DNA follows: TGTGCCAGCAGCCAGCTGACAGGCCCTGGGGAGCTGTTTTTT.

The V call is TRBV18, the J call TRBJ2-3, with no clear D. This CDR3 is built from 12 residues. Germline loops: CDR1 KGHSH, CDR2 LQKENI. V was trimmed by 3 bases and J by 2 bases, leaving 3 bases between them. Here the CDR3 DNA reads TGTGCCAGCTCACCTCACACAGATACGCAGTATTTT. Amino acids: CASSPHTDTQYF.

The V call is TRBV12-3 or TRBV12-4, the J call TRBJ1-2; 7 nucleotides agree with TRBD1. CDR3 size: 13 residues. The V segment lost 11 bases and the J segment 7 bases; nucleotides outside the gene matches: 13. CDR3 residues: CAGTRTGLGGYTF. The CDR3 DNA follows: TGTGCCGGGACCCGGACAGGACTGGGTGGCTACACCTTC.

CDR3 sequence reads: CASSLTGTGELFF. CDR3 in DNA: TGTGCCAGCAGTTTGACAGGGACCGGGGAGCTGTTTTTT. This chain connects TRBV28 to TRBJ2-2; 7 nucleotides line up with TRBD1. This CDR3 comprises 13 residues. V was pared by 3 bases and J by 5 bases, with 0 bases of the junction left unmatched. CDR1 MDHEN and CDR2 SYDVKM come from the germline V gene. Full variable domain (rest looked up from reference TRBV28 and TRBJ2-2): DVKVTQSSRYLVKRTGEKVFLECVQDMDHENMFWYRQDPGLGLRLIYFSYDVKMKEKGDIPEGYSVSREKKERFSLILESASTNQTSMYLCASSLTGTGELFFGEGSRLTVL.

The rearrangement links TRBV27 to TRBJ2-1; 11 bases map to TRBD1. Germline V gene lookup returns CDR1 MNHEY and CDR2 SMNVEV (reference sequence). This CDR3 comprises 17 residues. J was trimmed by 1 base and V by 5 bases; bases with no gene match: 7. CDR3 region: CASSLLRDRGSYNEQFF. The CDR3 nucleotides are TGTGCCAGCAGTCTCCTCCGGGACAGGGGGTCCTACAATGAGCAGTTCTTC.

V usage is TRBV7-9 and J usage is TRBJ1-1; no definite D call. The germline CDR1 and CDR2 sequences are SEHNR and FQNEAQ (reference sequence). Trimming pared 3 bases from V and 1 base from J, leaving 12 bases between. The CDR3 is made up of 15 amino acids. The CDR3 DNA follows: TGTGCCAGCAGCTTCTCCGGGAGGAGGAACACTGAAGCTTTCTTT. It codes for CASSFSGRRNTEAFF.

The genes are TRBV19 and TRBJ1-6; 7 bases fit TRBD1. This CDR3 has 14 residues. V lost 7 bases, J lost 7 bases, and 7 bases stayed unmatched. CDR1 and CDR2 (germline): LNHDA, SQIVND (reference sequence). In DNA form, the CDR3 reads TGTGCCAGTACCGAACAGGGGTACAATTCACCCCTCCACTTT. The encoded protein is CASTEQGYNSPLHF. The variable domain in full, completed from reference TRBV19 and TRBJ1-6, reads DGGITQSPKYLFRKEGQNVTLSCEQNLNHDAMYWYRQDPGQGLRLIYYSQIVNDFQKGDIAEGYSVSREKKESFPLTVTSAQKNPTAFYLCASTEQGYNSPLHFGNGTRLTVT.